This T cell receptor beta chain was retrieved from a study of blood T cell repertoires in COVID-19. Comment on this clone: The same CDR3 can be traced to other DNA sequences in this sample.

Germline-derived CDR1 and CDR2 are SGHRS and YFSETQ. The CDR3 totals 15 residues. The V and J ends lost 2 bases and 0 bases, in that order; junction bases with no gene match: 3. The repertoire was sequenced with immunoSEQ multiplex PCR; TCRdb's copy has only in-frame clones and lacks some. The sample consists of a few hundred thousand clones, 70% to 90% of them appearing once. This TCR was recovered from a woman between 45 and 65 years old with COVID-19, enrolled during active disease. Sequencing was performed on peripheral blood. V and J are TRBV5-1 and TRBJ2-3, with TRBD1 matching over 7 bases. The CDR3 nucleotides read TGCGCCAGCAGCTTACCGGGACAGAGCACAGATACGCAGTATTTT. Its protein product is CASSLPGQSTDTQYF.